This passage covers 23 T cell receptor beta chains from one sample sequenced in a study of OX40 agonist ivuxolimab in advanced cancers. Only in-frame clones appear in the TCRdb table, and some are missing; sequencing was by immunoSEQ multiplex PCR. This sample has fewer than 100,000 clones, with around 80% found just once. The input for sequencing was CD4+ or CD8+ T cells sorted from blood, taken in a trial of the OX40 agonist ivuxolimab. The origin of the receptors is an adult with an advanced solid tumor such as melanoma, head and neck, liver or kidney cancer.

This chain connects TRBV7-9 to TRBJ1-1, with D possibly matching TRBD1 (6 bases). Germline V CDR1 and CDR2: SEHNR, FQNEAQ (reference sequence). This CDR3 comprises 15 residues. The V gene lost 7 bases and the J gene lost 7 bases, with 22 bases spanning the gap. The chain's CDR3 is CASKITGTPLGEAFF. In nucleotides, the CDR3 is TGTGCCAGCAAGATAACCGGGACACCTCTTGGTGAAGCTTTCTTT.

The chain joins TRBV18 to TRBJ2-3; TRBD1 matches at 8 bases. Germline CDR1 reads KGHSH; CDR2 reads LQKENI. With V trimmed by 2 bases and J by 0 bases, 1 base remained unmatched. This CDR3 is 15 amino acids long. The CDR3 sequence: CASSPGTGSTDTQYF. DNA for the CDR3: TGTGCCAGCTCACCAGGGACAGGTAGCACAGATACGCAGTATTTT.

The chain carries TRBV11-2 and TRBJ1-1; D is possibly TRBD1 (6 bases). This CDR3 has 13 residues. CDR1 SGHAT and CDR2 FQNNGV come from the germline V gene. V shed 7 bases and J shed 0 bases, with 9 bases lying between them. CDR3 sequence: CASIGQLNTEAFF. The CDR3 DNA is TGTGCCAGCATCGGACAGTTGAACACTGAAGCTTTCTTT.

This clone has a handful of counts. The V call is TRBV7-9, the J call TRBJ2-7; tentative D call: TRBD2 (5 bases). CDR1 SEHNR and CDR2 FQNEAQ come from the germline V gene (reference sequence). The CDR3 covers 12 residues. V was clipped by 3 bases and J by 5 bases, with 8 bases between them. The CDR3 loop reads CASSFRTHEQYF. The CDR3 bases are TGTGCCAGCAGCTTTCGGACTCACGAGCAGTACTTC.

The chain joins TRBV18 to TRBJ1-5; D is unclear. The CDR3 length is 16 residues. Trimming removed 2 bases at V and 4 bases at J, with 15 bases between. The germline CDR1 and CDR2 sequences are KGHSH and LQKENI. The CDR3 nucleotides are TGTGCCAGCTCACCAAGCTCGCCGGGCATTAATCAGCCCCAGCATTTT. It is translated as CASSPSSPGINQPQHF.

V and J are TRBV2 and TRBJ1-1, with TRBD1 matching over 7 bases. The CDR3 is 14 amino acids. J gave up 4 bases and V 5 bases, and 7 bases lay outside the gene matches. Germline V gene sequence: CDR1 SNHLY, CDR2 FYNNEI. CDR3 sequence reads: CASSSRQGVTEAFF. The CDR3 DNA reads TGTGCCAGCAGTTCCAGACAGGGCGTCACTGAAGCTTTCTTT.

The rearrangement joins TRBV5-4 to TRBJ1-2; no firm D call. The CDR3 covers 14 residues. Trimming stripped 0 bases from V and 1 base from J, with 7 bases between. Per the germline V gene, CDR1 is SGHNT and CDR2 is YYREEE (reference sequence). The CDR3 loop reads CASSLGGYNYGYTF. The CDR3 nucleotides are TGTGCCAGCAGCTTGGGCGGTTATAACTATGGCTACACCTTC.

This clone was detected only once. The chain has TRBV18 and TRBJ2-2; weak D call: TRBD1 (6 bases). The CDR3 sequence is 14 residues long. Trimming stripped 1 base from V and 7 bases from J, with 10 bases between. The germline gives CDR1 KGHSH, CDR2 LQKENI. For the CDR3, the DNA is TGTGCCAGCTCACCACGGAAAGGGGGCGGGGAGCTGTTTTTT. Protein sequence: CASSPRKGGGELFF.

V is TRBV18 and J is TRBJ2-5, with 10 bases identical to TRBD1. The CDR3 runs 15 residues. The V and J ends lost 2 bases and 5 bases, in that order; junction bases with no gene match: 5. Germline CDR1 is KGHSH and CDR2 is LQKENI. CDR3 nucleotide sequence: TGTGCCAGCTCACCATCGGGACAGGGGATGGAGACCCAGTACTTC. This encodes CASSPSGQGMETQYF.

This clone was observed a handful of times. The rearrangement links TRBV10-2 to TRBJ2-7; a weak D match, TRBD2 (5 bases). This CDR3 comprises 14 residues. Trimming left V 0 bases short and J 3 bases short, with 9 bases between. CDR1 and CDR2 (germline): WSHSY, SAAADI. For the CDR3, the DNA is TGCGCCAGCAGTGAGTCGACGAGGGTCTACGAGCAGTACGTC. It yields the protein CASSESTRVYEQYV.

In nucleotides, the CDR3 is TGTGCCAGCAGCTTGGGGACAGCTGAAAAACTGTTTTTT. Translation: CASSLGTAEKLFF. This chain joins TRBV5-4 and TRBJ1-4; D is perhaps TRBD1 (6 bases). V was pared by 0 bases and J by 7 bases, with 7 bases between. CDR1 is SGHNT and CDR2 is YYREEE in the germline V gene (reference sequence). This CDR3 is built from 13 residues.

The rearrangement joins TRBV5-1 to TRBJ2-5; 15 positions agree with TRBD2. The last part of the DNA fits TRBJ2-7 better; the J call may be wrong. CDR1 is SGHRS and CDR2 is YFSETQ in the germline V gene. There are 18 residues in the CDR3. Here the CDR3 reads CASSQPGLAGGWSYEQYF. CDR3 coding DNA: TGCGCCAGCAGCCAACCGGGACTAGCGGGAGGTTGGTCCTACGAGCAGTACTTC.

The genes are TRBV19 and TRBJ1-2, with 8 bases that match TRBD1. The V segment lost 10 bases and the J segment 4 bases; nucleotides outside the gene matches: 11. Germline CDR1 and CDR2: LNHDA and SQIVND (reference sequence). The CDR3 is 14 amino acids. CDR3 protein: CATTQQGGSYGYTF. Here the CDR3 DNA reads TGTGCCACAACTCAACAGGGGGGTTCCTATGGCTACACCTTC.

The chain combines TRBV19 with TRBJ1-2, with a possible D match to TRBD1 (5 bases). The V end lost 7 bases, the J end lost 5 bases, and 17 bases lay between the germline ends. This CDR3 contains 14 residues. The germline V gene encodes CDR1 LNHDA and CDR2 SQIVND (reference sequence). The CDR3 sequence: CASIMAGTGYGYTF. The DNA of the CDR3 is TGTGCCAGTATCATGGCAGGGACGGGGTATGGCTACACCTTC. The full variable domain, rest sourced from reference TRBV19 and TRBJ1-2, is DGGITQSPKYLFRKEGQNVTLSCEQNLNHDAMYWYRQDPGQGLRLIYYSQIVNDFQKGDIAEGYSVSREKKESFPLTVTSAQKNPTAFYLCASIMAGTGYGYTFGSGTRLTVV.

The chain recombines TRBV6-1 with TRBJ1-1; D possibly corresponds to TRBD1 (5 bases). The V end was cut by 7 bases, the J end by 2 bases, with 17 bases between. CDR1 MNHNS and CDR2 SASEGT come from the germline V gene. There are 15 residues in the CDR3. CDR3 region: CASNGAFRTNTEAFF. The CDR3 nucleotides read TGTGCCAGCAATGGGGCTTTTCGTACCAACACTGAAGCTTTCTTT.

The chain employs TRBV6-5 and TRBJ1-6; 7 bases agree with TRBD1. Looked up from germline, CDR1 is MNHEY and CDR2 is SVGAGI. J lost 7 bases, V lost 1 base, and 7 bases had no gene match. The CDR3 is 16 residues long. This CDR3 is CASSYFNRGDNSPLHF. CDR3 coding DNA: TGTGCCAGCAGTTACTTCAACAGGGGAGACAATTCACCCCTCCACTTT.

This clone was counted a few times. V usage is TRBV15 and J usage is TRBJ2-7, with 12 bases aligning to TRBD2. There are 14 residues in the CDR3. V shed 5 bases, J shed 2 bases, and the junction held 1 base outside the gene matches. CDR1 and CDR2 (germline): LNHNV, YYDKDF (reference sequence). The CDR3 reads CATSSSGRAYEQYF. In nucleotides, the CDR3 is TGTGCCACCAGCTCTAGCGGGAGGGCCTACGAGCAGTACTTC.

This rearrangement joins TRBV28 to TRBJ2-1; 10 bases are shared with TRBD2. Germline V gene lookup returns CDR1 MDHEN and CDR2 SYDVKM. Trimming took 5 bases from V and 4 from J; bases not matched to a gene: 5. This CDR3 has 15 amino acids. The CDR3 DNA is TGTGCCAGCAGTCTAGCGGGAGTAACATACAATGAGCAGTTCTTC. Amino acid sequence: CASSLAGVTYNEQFF.

The J gene is TRBJ2-1, the V gene TRBV6-1, with 11 bases that match TRBD2. CDR1 is MNHNS and CDR2 is SASEGT in the germline V gene. The CDR3 covers 18 residues. The ends lost 4 bases at V and 0 bases at J; junction bases unmatched: 8. Here the CDR3 DNA reads TGTGCCAGCAGTGTGCTAGCGGGGGGCCTAAGCTCCTACAATGAGCAGTTCTTC. Its protein is CASSVLAGGLSSYNEQFF.

V gene TRBV5-6 combines with J gene TRBJ1-6; D gene uncertain. The CDR3 covers 15 residues. Per the germline V gene, CDR1 is SGHDT and CDR2 is YYEEEE. Between the trimmed V and J ends, which lost 0 bases and 5 bases, there was a span of 9 bases. In DNA, the CDR3 is TGTGCCAGCAGCTTGGTCCAGCTTCATAATTCACCCCTCCACTTT. Its protein is CASSLVQLHNSPLHF.

The chain employs TRBV7-2 and TRBJ2-7; tentative D call: TRBD2 (5 bases). Per germline, CDR1 SGHTA and CDR2 FQGNSA. Trimming took 5 bases from V and 3 from J, leaving 11 bases between them. The CDR3 has 13 residues. CDR3 protein: CASSRTRDYEQYF. CDR3 sequence (DNA): TGTGCCAGCAGCCGGACCCGGGACTACGAGCAGTACTTC.

The chain employs TRBV11-3 and TRBJ2-3; D remains unclear. From germline, CDR1 is SGHNT and CDR2 YENEEA. The CDR3 spans 15 residues. V lost 1 base and J lost 2, with 10 bases in between. The CDR3 is CASSLGVPYTDTQYF. In DNA, the CDR3 is TGTGCCAGCAGCTTAGGGGTTCCTTACACAGATACGCAGTATTTT.

This chain joins TRBV19 and TRBJ1-2; D is unclear. Germline V CDR1 and CDR2: LNHDA, SQIVND (reference sequence). This CDR3 spans 12 amino acids. Trimming shortened V by 4 bases and J by 4 bases, and 7 bases separated the two germline ends. This CDR3 is CASSKDFYGYTF. CDR3 nucleotide sequence: TGTGCCAGTAGTAAGGACTTCTATGGCTACACCTTC.